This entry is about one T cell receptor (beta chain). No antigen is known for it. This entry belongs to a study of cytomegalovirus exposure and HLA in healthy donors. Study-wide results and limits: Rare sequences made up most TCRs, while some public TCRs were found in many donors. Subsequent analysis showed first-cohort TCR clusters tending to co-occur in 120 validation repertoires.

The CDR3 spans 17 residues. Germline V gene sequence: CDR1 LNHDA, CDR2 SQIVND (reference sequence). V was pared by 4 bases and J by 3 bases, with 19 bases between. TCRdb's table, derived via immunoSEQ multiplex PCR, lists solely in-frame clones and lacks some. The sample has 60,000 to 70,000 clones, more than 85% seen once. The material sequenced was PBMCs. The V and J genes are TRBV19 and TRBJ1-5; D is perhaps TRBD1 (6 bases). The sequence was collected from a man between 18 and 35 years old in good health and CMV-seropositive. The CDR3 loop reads CASSTFRGSDNNQPQHF. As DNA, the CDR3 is TGTGCCAGTAGTACGTTCAGGGGTTCGGATAACAATCAGCCCCAGCATTTT. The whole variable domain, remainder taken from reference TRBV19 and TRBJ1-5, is DGGITQSPKYLFRKEGQNVTLSCEQNLNHDAMYWYRQDPGQGLRLIYYSQIVNDFQKGDIAEGYSVSREKKESFPLTVTSAQKNPTAFYLCASSTFRGSDNNQPQHFGDGTRLSIL.